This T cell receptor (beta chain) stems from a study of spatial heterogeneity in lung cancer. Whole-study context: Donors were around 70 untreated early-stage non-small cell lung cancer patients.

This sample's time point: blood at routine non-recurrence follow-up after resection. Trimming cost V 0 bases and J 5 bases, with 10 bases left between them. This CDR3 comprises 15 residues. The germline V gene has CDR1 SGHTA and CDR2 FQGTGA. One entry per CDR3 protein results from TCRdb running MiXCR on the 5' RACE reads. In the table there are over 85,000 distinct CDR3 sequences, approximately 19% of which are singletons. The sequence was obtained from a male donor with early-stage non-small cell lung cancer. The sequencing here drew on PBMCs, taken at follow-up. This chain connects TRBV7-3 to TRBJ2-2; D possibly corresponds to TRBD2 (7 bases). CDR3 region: CASSLTRGGTGELFF. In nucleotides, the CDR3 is TGTGCCAGCAGCTTAACCAGGGGAGGGACCGGGGAGCTGTTTTTT. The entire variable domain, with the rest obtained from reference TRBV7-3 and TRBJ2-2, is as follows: GAGVSQTPSNKVTEKGKYVELRCDPISGHTALYWYRQSLGQGPEFLIYFQGTGAADDSGLPNDRFFAVRPEGSVSTLKIQRTERGDSAVYLCASSLTRGGTGELFFGEGSRLTVL.